Given below is one TCR beta chain in context. Researchers reported that TCR beta cDNA libraries carried unique molecular identifiers. TCRdb re-called the PCR reads through MiXCR, storing one row per CDR3 protein. The profile shows hundreds of thousands of distinct CDR3 sequences, about 57% of them singletons. The sample is drawn from a study of post-analysis software for immune sequencing data. Overall study context: Relapsing-remitting, secondary progressive and progressive-relapsing forms of multiple sclerosis all featured among disease courses.

Sequenced input: blood. This sequence originates from a girl between 10 and 17 years old with multiple sclerosis.

As DNA, the CDR3 is TGCAGTGCCAGGACAGGTTCCACAGATACGCAGTATTTT. Its translation is CSARTGSTDTQYF. The chain uses TRBV20-1 and TRBJ2-3, with 7 bases matching TRBD1. This CDR3 comprises 13 residues. J lost 2 bases, V lost 6 bases, and 5 bases had no gene match. Per the germline V gene, CDR1 is DFQATT and CDR2 is SNEGSKA (reference sequence).